Each of the 16 T cell receptor beta chains below was sequenced from the same sample in a study of cytotoxic CD8 clonotypes in ibrutinib-treated CLL. Profiling relied on immunoSEQ multiplex PCR, and the TCRdb table lists in-frame clones only, not all of them. The sample lists around 200,000 clones; 60% to 80% were seen once. Sequenced material: PBMCs, taken after 12 months of ibrutinib treatment. The origin of the receptors is a human donor with chronic lymphocytic leukemia.

This clone has a single count. The V gene is TRBV28, the J gene TRBJ2-5; D may be TRBD1 (8 bases). The CDR3 loop spans 13 amino acids. V shed 7 bases and J shed 2 bases, with 11 bases lying between them. Germline V CDR1 and CDR2: MDHEN, SYDVKM. CDR3 region: CASNRGGQETQYF. CDR3 coding DNA: TGTGCCAGCAACAGGGGGGGACAAGAGACCCAGTACTTC.

V is TRBV11-3 and J is TRBJ2-7; 8 bases match TRBD2. V was clipped by 5 bases and J by 3 bases; unmatched bases: 12. CDR3 length: 16 residues. Germline V gene sequence: CDR1 SGHNT, CDR2 YENEEA. In nucleotides, the CDR3 is TGTGCCAGCAGCGAGGGAGCCGGGACTAGAGACTACGAGCAGTACTTC. Translating it yields CASSEGAGTRDYEQYF. The variable domain in full, completed from reference TRBV11-3 and TRBJ2-7, reads EAGVVQSPRYKIIEKKQPVAFWCNPISGHNTLYWYLQNLGQGPELLIRYENEEAVDDSQLPKDRFSAERLKGVDSTLKIQPAELGDSAVYLCASSEGAGTRDYEQYFGPGTRLTVT.

The chain couples TRBV2 to TRBJ2-5; TRBD2 matches 12 bases. CDR3 length equals 15 residues. Germline CDR1 is SNHLY and CDR2 is FYNNEI. Germline trimming cut 6 bases from V and 1 base from J; bases unmatched to any gene: 3. CDR3: CASRGGLAGQETQYF. CDR3 sequence (DNA): TGTGCCAGCAGGGGGGGACTAGCGGGCCAAGAGACCCAGTACTTC.

Only one count was recorded for this clone. The chain couples TRBV7-3 to TRBJ1-5; a weak D match, TRBD1 (5 bases). This CDR3 contains 14 residues. Looked up from germline, CDR1 is SGHTA and CDR2 is FQGTGA. Trimming took off 0 bases at V and 10 bases at J, with 13 bases between the two ends. Here the CDR3 DNA reads TGTGCCAGCAGCTTAACCGGGACTGCGACCCCCCAGCATTTT. It encodes CASSLTGTATPQHF.

The chain has TRBV2 and TRBJ1-1; no reliable D call. The length of the CDR3 is 12 residues. Germline CDR1 is SNHLY and CDR2 is FYNNEI. Between the trimmed V and J ends, which lost 8 bases and 6 bases, there was a span of 13 bases. The CDR3 region is CASWTKTPEAFF. In DNA, the CDR3 is TGTGCCAGCTGGACCAAAACACCTGAAGCTTTCTTT.

This chain joins TRBV5-8 and TRBJ2-1; 11 bases agree with TRBD2. V gave up 2 bases and J gave up 4 bases; unmatched junction bases: 8. The CDR3 sequence is 17 residues long. Germline CDR1 and CDR2: SGHTS and YDEGEE. CDR3 sequence (DNA): TGTGCCAGCAGCTTTAACAAGGGACTAGCGGAATACAATGAGCAGTTCTTC. Encoded protein: CASSFNKGLAEYNEQFF.

The rearrangement uses TRBV19 and TRBJ2-7, with D tentatively TRBD2 (5 bases). Germline V CDR1 and CDR2: LNHDA, SQIVND (reference sequence). The CDR3 consists of 15 residues. The germline V and J ends were trimmed by 3 bases and 3 bases, with 15 bases remaining between them. Written as DNA, the CDR3 is TGTGCCAGTAGTATTGGCGTTCCCGGGGTCTACGAGCAGTACTTC. This sequence encodes CASSIGVPGVYEQYF.

The chain uses TRBV5-1 and TRBJ1-2; no definite D call. The length of the CDR3 is 14 residues. Trimming removed 0 bases at V and 7 bases at J, with 13 bases between. Germline CDR1 and CDR2: SGHRS and YFSETQ. In nucleotides, the CDR3 is TGCGCCAGCAGCTTGGTAACACCCAGTGGTGGCTACACCTTC. Residues: CASSLVTPSGGYTF.

The table lists this clone with many counts. The chain joins TRBV2 to TRBJ1-5; D is ambiguous. V was trimmed by 3 bases and J by 0 bases, leaving 6 bases between them. The germline gives CDR1 SNHLY, CDR2 FYNNEI. The CDR3 is 14 amino acids. The CDR3 region has the DNA TGTGCCAGCAGTGAGAATTATAGCAATCAGCCCCAGCATTTT. Protein product: CASSENYSNQPQHF.

V gene TRBV6-6 combines with J gene TRBJ2-6; the match to TRBD1 covers 8 bases. Germline loops: CDR1 MNHNY, CDR2 SVGAGI (reference sequence). After removal of 8 bases from V and 0 bases from J, the junction contained 6 bases not matched to a gene. CDR3 length: 16 residues. The CDR3 protein is CASSGTGDSGANVLTF. The CDR3, as DNA: TGTGCCAGCTCCGGGACAGGAGACTCTGGGGCCAACGTCCTGACTTTC.

This clone was counted a single time. The chain combines TRBV9 with TRBJ2-2; 9 bases are a match to TRBD2. Trimming removed 3 bases from V and 5 bases from J; junction bases left unmatched: 8. This CDR3 comprises 16 residues. The germline CDR1 and CDR2 sequences are SGDLS and YYNGEE. The CDR3 nucleotides read TGTGCCAGCAGCGGAAGCGGGGGGTTCTCTACCGGGGAGCTGTTTTTT. Translating gives CASSGSGGFSTGELFF.

CDR3 sequence reads: CASSLTTGGDSGANVLTF. CDR3 sequence (DNA): TGCGCCAGCAGCTTGACGACAGGGGGCGACTCTGGGGCCAACGTCCTGACTTTC. The chain combines TRBV5-1 with TRBJ2-6; TRBD1 matches at 10 bases. V lost 1 base, J lost 0 bases, and 4 bases stayed unmatched. CDR1 SGHRS and CDR2 YFSETQ come from the germline V gene. The length of the CDR3 is 18 residues.

The chain uses TRBV6-5 and TRBJ1-5; weak D call: TRBD1 (5 bases). Trimming stripped 7 bases from V and 2 bases from J, with 12 bases between. Germline values: CDR1 MNHEY, CDR2 SVGAGI. This CDR3 has 14 amino acids. Here the CDR3 DNA reads TGTGCCAGCACCCCCGACAGCCGCAATCAGCCCCAGCATTTT. Translation: CASTPDSRNQPQHF.

This clone appeared a single time. J is TRBJ2-3 and V is TRBV6-5; no definite D call. The CDR3 covers 12 residues. V lost 2 bases to trimming and J lost 2 bases, with 2 bases between them. The germline V gene has CDR1 MNHEY and CDR2 SVGAGI. CDR3 nucleotides: TGTGCCAGCAGTTACAACACAGATACGCAGTATTTT. Translating gives CASSYNTDTQYF.

The rearrangement links TRBV4-3 to TRBJ2-2; 8 bases map to TRBD2. The germline V gene has CDR1 LGHNA and CDR2 YSLEER. The CDR3 contains 16 residues. V was pared by 2 bases and J by 3 bases, with 5 bases of the junction left unmatched. The CDR3 loop is CASSQRRAGDTGELFF. Written as DNA, the CDR3 is TGCGCCAGCAGCCAACGGAGAGCGGGGGACACCGGGGAGCTGTTTTTT.

This chain links TRBV11-1 with TRBJ2-1, with 7 bases identical to TRBD2. Trimming took 6 bases from V and 6 from J; bases not matched to a gene: 11. The germline V gene encodes CDR1 SGHAT and CDR2 FQDESV (reference sequence). The CDR3 totals 15 residues. The CDR3 bases are TGTGCCAGCAGACACCAATCCGGGAGGAGCAATGAGCAGTTCTTC. The encoded protein is CASRHQSGRSNEQFF.